This T cell receptor beta chain was sequenced for a study of blood T cell repertoires in COVID-19. Profiled with immunoSEQ multiplex PCR; TCRdb holds only in-frame clones, not every one. The sample contains 110,000 or so clones, over 65% of which appear only once. Looked up from germline, CDR1 is GTSNPN and CDR2 is SVGIG (reference sequence). V was trimmed by 1 base and J by 6 bases, leaving 13 bases between them. This CDR3 comprises 13 residues. The sequenced material came from peripheral blood. This clonotype was sampled from a woman in her thirties or forties with acute or convalescent COVID-19. The chain joins TRBV30 to TRBJ2-7; TRBD1 might be the D (6 bases). The CDR3 nucleotides are TGTGCCTGGAGTGCGGCGGTACAGGGCGAGCAGTACTTC. Amino acid sequence: CAWSAAVQGEQYF.